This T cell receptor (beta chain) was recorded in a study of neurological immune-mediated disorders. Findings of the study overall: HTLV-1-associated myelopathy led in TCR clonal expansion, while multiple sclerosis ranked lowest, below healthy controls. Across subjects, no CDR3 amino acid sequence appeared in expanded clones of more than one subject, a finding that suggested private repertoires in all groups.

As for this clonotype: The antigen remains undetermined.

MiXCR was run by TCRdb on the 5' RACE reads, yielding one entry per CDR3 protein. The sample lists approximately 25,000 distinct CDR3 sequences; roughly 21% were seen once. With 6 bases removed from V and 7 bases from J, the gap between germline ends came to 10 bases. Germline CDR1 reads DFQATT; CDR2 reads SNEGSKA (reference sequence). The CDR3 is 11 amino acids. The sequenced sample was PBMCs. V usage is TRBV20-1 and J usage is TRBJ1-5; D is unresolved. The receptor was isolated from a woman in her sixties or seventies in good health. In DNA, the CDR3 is TGCAGTGCCGCACACGGGCAGCCCCAGCATTTT. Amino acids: CSAAHGQPQHF.